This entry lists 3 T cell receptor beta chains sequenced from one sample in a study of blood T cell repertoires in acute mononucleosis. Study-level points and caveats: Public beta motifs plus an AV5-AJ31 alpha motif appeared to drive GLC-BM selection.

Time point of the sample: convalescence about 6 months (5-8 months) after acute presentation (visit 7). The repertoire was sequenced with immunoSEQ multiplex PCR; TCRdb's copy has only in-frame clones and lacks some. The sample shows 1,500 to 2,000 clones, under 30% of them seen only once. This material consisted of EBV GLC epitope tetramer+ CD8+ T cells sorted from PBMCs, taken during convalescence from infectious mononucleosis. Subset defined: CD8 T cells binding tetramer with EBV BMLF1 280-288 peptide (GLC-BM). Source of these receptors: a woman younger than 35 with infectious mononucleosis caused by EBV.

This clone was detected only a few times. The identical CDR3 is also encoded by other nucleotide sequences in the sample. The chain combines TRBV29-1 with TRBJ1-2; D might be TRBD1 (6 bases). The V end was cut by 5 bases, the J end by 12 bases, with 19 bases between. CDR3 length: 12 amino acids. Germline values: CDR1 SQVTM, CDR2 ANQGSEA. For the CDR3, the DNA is TGCAGCGTTTACGGGGTGGGGGCGGGGGACACCTTC. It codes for CSVYGVGAGDTF.

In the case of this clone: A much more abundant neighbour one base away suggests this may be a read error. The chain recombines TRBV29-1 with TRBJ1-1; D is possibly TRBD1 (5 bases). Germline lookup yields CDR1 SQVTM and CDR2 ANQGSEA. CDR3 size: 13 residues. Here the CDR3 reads CSVGGLANTGAFF. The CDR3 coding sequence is TGCAGCGTGGGGGGACTGGCGAACACTGGAGCTTTCTTT.

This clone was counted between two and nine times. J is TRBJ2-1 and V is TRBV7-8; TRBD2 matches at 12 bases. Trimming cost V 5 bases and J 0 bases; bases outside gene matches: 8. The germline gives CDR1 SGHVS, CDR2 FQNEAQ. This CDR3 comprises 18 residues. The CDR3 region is CASSGEGLAGRSYNEQFF. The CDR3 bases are TGTGCCAGCAGCGGGGAAGGACTAGCGGGGCGCTCCTACAATGAGCAGTTCTTC.